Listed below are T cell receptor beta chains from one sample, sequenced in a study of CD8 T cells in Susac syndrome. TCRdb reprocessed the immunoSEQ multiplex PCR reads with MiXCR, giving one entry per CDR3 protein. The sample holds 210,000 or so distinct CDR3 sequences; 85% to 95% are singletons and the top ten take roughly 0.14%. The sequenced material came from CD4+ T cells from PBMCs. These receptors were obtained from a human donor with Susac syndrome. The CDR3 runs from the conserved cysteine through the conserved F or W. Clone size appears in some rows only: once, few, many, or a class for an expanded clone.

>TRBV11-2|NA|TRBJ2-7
CASSFPGYSYEQYF
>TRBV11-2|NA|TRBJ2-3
CASSQTGRTDTQYF
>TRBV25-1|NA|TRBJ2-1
CASSEFEQGGINEQFF
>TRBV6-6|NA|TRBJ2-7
CASKASGGPRGNEQYF
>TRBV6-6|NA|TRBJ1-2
CASSYGQVTNYGYTF
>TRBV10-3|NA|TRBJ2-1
CAITPSQYRNEQFF
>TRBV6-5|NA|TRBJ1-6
CASSRDSLNSPLHF
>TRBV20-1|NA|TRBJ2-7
CSARARGGNTYEQYF
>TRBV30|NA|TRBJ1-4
CAWSPSNEKLFF
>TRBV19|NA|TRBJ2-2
CASTGRVNTGELFF
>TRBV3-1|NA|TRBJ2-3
CASSRSGGDNTDTQYF
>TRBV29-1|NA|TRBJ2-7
CSVTGTGAYEQYF
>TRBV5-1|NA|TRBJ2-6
CASSPGLDGAGANVLTF
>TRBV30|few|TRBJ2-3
CAWSGTGGTDTQYF
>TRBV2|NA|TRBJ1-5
CASSGGNHQPQHF
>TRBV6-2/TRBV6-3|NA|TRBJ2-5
CASTGTETQYF
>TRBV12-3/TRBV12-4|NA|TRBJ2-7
CASNSQGSYEQYF
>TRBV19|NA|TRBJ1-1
CATGRGSLAFF
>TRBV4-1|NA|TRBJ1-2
CASSQVIYYGYTF
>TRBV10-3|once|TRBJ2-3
CAISDAFGIDRDDTDTQYF
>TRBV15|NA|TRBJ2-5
CATSRARTAQETQYF
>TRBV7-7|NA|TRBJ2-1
CASSSRTSGVDEQFF
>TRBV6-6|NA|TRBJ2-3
CASTISPGQWKTQYF
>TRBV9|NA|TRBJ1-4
CASSGTLRSEKLFF
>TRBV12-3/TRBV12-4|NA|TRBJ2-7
CASSHRVYSVEQYF
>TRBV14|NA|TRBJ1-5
CASSQSGFGNQPQHF
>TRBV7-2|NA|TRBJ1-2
CASSQRDGGYTF
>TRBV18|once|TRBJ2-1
CASSHHGGGPSSYNEQFF
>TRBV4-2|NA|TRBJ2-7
CASSQGTVPTYEQYF
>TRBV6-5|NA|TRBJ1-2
CASRNTYGYTF
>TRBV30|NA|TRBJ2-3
CAWSGPNLDTQYF
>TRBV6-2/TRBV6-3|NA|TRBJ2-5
CASNGNSGSQYF
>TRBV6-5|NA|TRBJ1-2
CASSYSGLHTF
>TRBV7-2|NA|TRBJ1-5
CASSLRAGPVSNQPQHF
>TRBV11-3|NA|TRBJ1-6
CASSLTQETSPLHF
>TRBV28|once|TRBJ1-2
CASSLPETFYGYTF
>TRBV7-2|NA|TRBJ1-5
CASSFQGGVGPQHF
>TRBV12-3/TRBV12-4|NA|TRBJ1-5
CASSLQGGQPQHF
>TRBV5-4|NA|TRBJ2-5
CASSAFRGDQETQYF
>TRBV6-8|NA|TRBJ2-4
CASSTSSGDLAKNIQYF
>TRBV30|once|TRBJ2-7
CAWSVSAVSYEQYF
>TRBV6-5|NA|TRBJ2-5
CASSYHPVGGQGETQYF
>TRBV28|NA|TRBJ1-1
CASSLLGQGDTEAFF
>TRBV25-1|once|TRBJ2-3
CASGVARGLGDTQYF
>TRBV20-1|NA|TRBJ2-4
CSAGGDAKNIQYF
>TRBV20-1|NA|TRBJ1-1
CSARPAGRLGTEAFF
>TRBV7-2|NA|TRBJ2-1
CASSRERLVGNEQFF
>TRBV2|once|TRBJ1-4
CASTRAGESELFF
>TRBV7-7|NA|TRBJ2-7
CASSLGETGYYEQYF
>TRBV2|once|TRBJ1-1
CASSEVRNLNTEAFF
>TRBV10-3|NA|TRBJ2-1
CAISEGTPASYNEQFF
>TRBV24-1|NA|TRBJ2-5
CATSSGQGGAETQYF
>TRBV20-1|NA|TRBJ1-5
CSARGIGQGVSNQPQHF
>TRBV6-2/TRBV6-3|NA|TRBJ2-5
CASSYGPQETQYF
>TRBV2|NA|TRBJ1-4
CASRQGREKLFF
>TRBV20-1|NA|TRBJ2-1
CSAKSGTSGGAGDEQFF
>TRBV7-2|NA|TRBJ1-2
CASSPGGANYGYTF
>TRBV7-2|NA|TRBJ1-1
CASSLRRANTEAFF
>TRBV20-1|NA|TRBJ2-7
CSARDPGQGPYYEQYF
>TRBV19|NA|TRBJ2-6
CASTNRGGEISGANVLTF